The TCR beta chain described here comes from a study of blood T cell repertoires in COVID-19. As for the study in general: COVID-19 samples collected from the United States, Italy and Spain covered acute and convalescent phases. From T cells, B-cell-depleted T cells, or PBMCs came the material, which was cDNA or gDNA.

Per the study methods: Nucleated cell number was recorded as an estimate derived from reference gene primer amplification. Here immunoSEQ multiplex PCR was the method, and the copy in TCRdb shows in-frame clones only, minus some. Clone size and the V and J calls come from that table; the DNA yielded D and trimming. This table has roughly 200,000 clones, roughly 89% appearing once. This CDR3 region has 16 residues. From germline, CDR1 is MNHEY and CDR2 SVGEGT. With V trimmed by 5 bases and J by 0 bases, 9 bases remained unmatched. Sequencing was done on a sample of peripheral blood. The chain is built from TRBV6-2 or TRBV6-3 and TRBJ1-1; 7 bases are shared with TRBD1. The TCR originated in a man in his forties or fifties with acute or convalescent COVID-19. As DNA, the CDR3 is TGTGCCAGCAGTCGAATCGCCGGGACAGTGAACACTGAAGCTTTCTTT. The encoded protein is CASSRIAGTVNTEAFF.